This entry is about one T cell receptor (beta chain). Its antigen is undetermined. TCRdb's copy holds only in-frame clones and misses some; the assay was immunoSEQ multiplex PCR. The data contain roughly 140,000 clones, 85% to 95% of them singletons. The sample originates from a study of OX40 agonist ivuxolimab in advanced cancers. Study-wide results and caveats: Undetermined was the antigen specificity of the expanded peripheral T cells.

Trimming cost V 10 bases and J 6 bases, with 16 bases left between them. The CDR3 contains 13 residues. Germline V gene lookup returns CDR1 LNHDA and CDR2 SQIVND (reference sequence). The rearrangement links TRBV19 to TRBJ1-5; possible D gene TRBD1, 6 bases. Here the sequenced sample was CD4+ or CD8+ T cells sorted from blood, taken in a trial of the OX40 agonist ivuxolimab. The clonotype was recovered from an adult with an advanced solid tumor such as melanoma, head and neck, liver or kidney cancer. The CDR3 region is CATMRGGSQPQHF. The CDR3 nucleotides are TGTGCCACCATGAGGGGGGGTAGTCAGCCCCAGCATTTT.